This TCR beta chain was profiled in a study of beta chain features in type 1 diabetes (dated by TCRdb to between 2017 and 2018). In terms of the full investigation: Patients and healthy donors did not differ in mean age, gender distribution, total cell number or subset yield. Across all samples, approximately 100 million sorted cells were examined, and cell number per subset correlated strongly with RNA yield. Regulatory and stem cell-like memory subsets were obtained from only 8 patients and roughly 8 healthy donors, while naive and central memory subsets were obtained from all 30 or so donors. In the study, recently diagnosed type 1 diabetes patients and matched healthy donors were compared on the TCRB repertoires of their sorted circulating CD4+ T cell subsets. On the study overall, not on this receptor specifically: At VDJ recombination sites, type 1 diabetes patients had fewer insertions and more deleted nucleotides, which implies abnormalities in thymic rearrangement. Naive, central memory and regulatory TCRB repertoires appeared to be more alike among patients than among healthy donors. Because cDNA was sequenced instead of genomic DNA, highly expressing activated cells could be over-represented, though the groups showed no difference in activation or CD3 levels. PCR might favor shorter templates, but patient and control samples were amplified and corrected together, so any skew would affect both groups equally. Only small numbers of individuals were included in the HLA sub-analyses, which left unresolved whether HLA type had any influence on TCRB rearrangement. Type 1 diabetes patients showed a moderate but significant shortening of TCRB CDR3 length in all four CD4+ subsets.

Regarding this clone: The antigen it binds to is not known. No base quality values were provided; no much bigger clone lies one nucleotide off. Different DNA sequences within this sample yield the same CDR3.

V is cut by 3 bases and J by 5 bases, and the space between the germline ends is 6 bases. The germline V gene (reference sequence) supplies CDR1 DFQATT and CDR2 SNEGSKA. The CDR3 numbers 11 residues from cysteine through phenylalanine. Kept here is only the CDR3 DNA, which spans 33 bases and is read in frame from base 1. The High Capacity cDNA Reverse Transcription Kit was used to reverse transcribe all of the isolated RNA, meaning that expressed TCRB transcripts were what got sequenced. Deep immunoSEQ sequencing was applied to naive, central memory and regulatory T cell samples, giving an average of about 3.4 million total reads per sample. After sorted cells were lysed in RLT buffer, RNA was extracted with DNase-treated RNeasy Micro or Mini kits, with the choice depending on cell number. To prevent cross-contamination, every cell subset was processed on its own, while patient and healthy donor samples were processed together. The immunoSEQ multiplex PCR was used to amplify TCRB sequences from cDNA, generating 87-bp fragments that spanned the CDR3 region. The amplicons were sequenced using the Illumina HiSeq platform. The original methods were these. PCR bias was computationally corrected using synthetic template baselines, reads within Hamming distance 2 were collapsed, and singletons that could not be merged were discarded. Reads were aligned against IMGT to assign V, D and J genes, CDR3 length and insertions or deletions at six rearrangement sites. Within each subset, clonotype counts were normalized to sorted cell number, after which true diversity and Gini coefficients were computed with the tcR R package. The overlap coefficient, calculated on TCRB nucleotide sequences, was used to measure repertoire sharing. Out-of-frame TCRB sequences from naive cells were analyzed to stand in for the pre-selection repertoire. TCRdb took this table from immuneACCESS and kept in-frame rearrangements with V and J called. Such tables lack part of the clones; where checked against another copy, unresolved V genes explain under half of the gap, and the rest is unexplained. The DNA was the basis for D and trimming; V, J and clone size are from that table. The sample records 250,000 or so clones, roughly 70% of which are singletons. The ten most abundant clones make up around 0.057% of the sample.

From each donor, a single peripheral blood sample of about 100 mL on average was drawn into heparinised tubes. Using a panel that included CD45RO, CCR7, CD25, CD127, CD95 and CD27, naive, central memory, regulatory and stem cell-like memory CD4+ T cells were sorted on a BD FACSAria II. Every sorted population had a purity above 98%. PBMCs were isolated right away by Lymphoprep density gradient centrifugation and were stained directly, without culture. To minimize batch effects, samples were stained and sorted in pairs, one healthy donor with one patient per experiment. This TCR came from a man aged 25 to 45 in good health. This chain joins TRBV20-1 to TRBJ2-3, with the D gene not confidently named. Sequencing was performed on naive CD4+ T cells from blood. In the paper's terms, the cell subset or site label means: true naive CD4+ T cells. The CDR3 protein sequence reads: CSASVKDTQYF. The DNA is TGCAGTGCTAGTGTCAAAGATACGCAGTATTTT.